This TCR beta chain derives from a study of technical replicates of blood from several donors. CDR3 length: 15 residues. The trim removed 1 base at V and 5 bases at J, leaving 5 bases unmatched. Germline assignment: CDR1 SGHTA and CDR2 FQGNSA. Data came from immunoSEQ multiplex PCR; TCRdb stores just in-frame clones and leaves some out. Of tens of thousands of clones in the sample, approximately 90% were seen once. The receptor's source is a human donor in good health. Sequenced: T cells isolated from PBMCs. This chain joins TRBV7-2 and TRBJ2-7; the match to TRBD2 covers 10 bases. CDR3 sequence reads: CASSLGRAGGDEQYF. CDR3 nucleotide sequence: TGTGCCAGCAGCTTAGGTCGAGCGGGAGGGGACGAGCAGTACTTC.